Below, 27 T cell receptor beta chains from the same sample are listed, as sequenced in a study of Graves' ophthalmopathy and Graves' hyperthyroidism (dated by TCRdb to between 2017 and 2018). Instrument on record: Illumina HiSeq 2000. For repertoire sequencing, the TCR beta CDR3 regions were amplified from RNA transcripts. A first-round RT-PCR used HTBI primers with the Qiagen OneStep RT-PCR kit, followed by a second-round multiplex PCR, size selection and purification. Using fastp trimming at Q25 and MiXCR clonotype assembly, TCRdb reanalyzed the public sequencing data and kept in-frame beta chains. One record per CDR3 amino acid sequence lists the most common genes and DNA. The sample contains approximately 640,000 distinct CDR3 sequences, under 50% of them found a single time. More than 2.5% of the sample is in the top ten clones. Sequences were obtained from peripheral blood. The source is an adult man with Graves' ophthalmopathy.

This clonotype came up a few times. The J gene is TRBJ2-3, the V gene TRBV5-5; maybe TRBD2 (6 bases). The ends were cut back, 2 bases at V and 2 bases at J, with 12 bases in the middle. The CDR3 covers 15 residues. Germline V gives CDR1 SGHKS, CDR2 YYEKEE (reference sequence). The CDR3 bases are TGTGCCAGCAGCTTTGGGACTCCAAACACAGATACGCAGTATTTT. It codes for CASSFGTPNTDTQYF.

In its sample, this clonotype was seen many times. The chain uses TRBV4-3 and TRBJ1-2; maybe TRBD1 (5 bases). The CDR3 consists of 14 residues. V lost 1 base and J lost 8, with 14 bases in between. In germline, CDR1 is LGHNA, CDR2 YSLEER. CDR3 residues: CASSQALGPRGYTF. CDR3 DNA sequence: TGCGCCAGCAGCCAAGCTCTGGGGCCTAGGGGCTACACCTTC.

This chain links TRBV25-1 with TRBJ1-1, with 10 bases fitting TRBD1. J was trimmed by 5 bases and V by 2 bases; bases with no gene match: 5. The germline V gene encodes CDR1 MGHDK and CDR2 SYGVNS. This CDR3 has 15 amino acids. The CDR3 DNA is TGTGCCAGCAGTGAACGGGGGACAGGGGAAACTGAAGCTTTCTTT. Its translation: CASSERGTGETEAFF.

The count of this clonotype is one. A single base separates this from a much larger clone, so it may be a read error. The CDR3 DNA sequence: TGTGCCACCACCGAGAAATTGGAAAAACTGTCTTTT. This translates into CATTEKLEKLSF. The rearrangement links TRBV19 to TRBJ1-4; D is unclear. Germline CDR1 LNHDA, CDR2 SQIVND (reference sequence). The CDR3 is 12 amino acids.

The chain recombines TRBV7-2 with TRBJ1-1, with D tentatively TRBD1 (5 bases). This CDR3 is 16 amino acids long. Germline V gives CDR1 SGHTA, CDR2 FQGNSA. Trimming removed 6 bases from V and 4 bases from J, with 21 bases in between. CDR3 residues: CASSTSTGEGSTEAFF. CDR3 coding DNA: TGTGCCAGCAGTACAAGCACGGGGGAGGGTAGCACTGAAGCTTTCTTT.

Worth noting for this clonotype: The junction departs from germline at one end; a sequencing error may be responsible. The chain couples TRBV10-3 to TRBJ2-7; the match to TRBD2 covers 13 bases. Germline V gene sequence: CDR1 ENHRY, CDR2 SYGVKD. This CDR3 is 15 amino acids long. Here the CDR3 reads CASSPGTSGESEQYF. CDR3 coding DNA: TGTGCCAGCAGTCCGGGGACTAGCGGGGAGTCCGAGCAGTACTTC.

V and J are TRBV29-1 and TRBJ1-1; D call uncertain. Trimming pared 4 bases from V and 3 bases from J, leaving 18 bases between. The CDR3 runs to 15 residues. Germline V gene sequence: CDR1 SQVTM, CDR2 ANQGSEA. CDR3 residues: CSVGGLGSSDTEAFF. CDR3 DNA sequence: TGCAGCGTTGGGGGTCTGGGGAGCAGCGACACTGAAGCTTTCTTT.

This clonotype has a count of ten or more. This chain joins TRBV14 and TRBJ1-2; D perhaps matches TRBD1 (6 bases). CDR3 size: 15 residues. Germline assignment: CDR1 SGHDN and CDR2 FVKESK. V was cut by 4 bases and J by 2 bases, with 14 bases left in between. The CDR3 DNA follows: TGTGCCAGCAGCCTGGCAGGACAGTTGAACTATGGCTACACCTTC. This gives the protein CASSLAGQLNYGYTF.

This clonotype came up many times. The chain employs TRBV19 and TRBJ1-1; D is perhaps TRBD1 (6 bases). Trimming stripped 1 base from V and 9 bases from J, with 12 bases between. Germline assignment: CDR1 LNHDA and CDR2 SQIVND (reference sequence). There are 13 residues in the CDR3. The DNA for the CDR3 is TGTGCCAGTAGTATAGGCGGGACAAAGAAAGCTTTCTTT. Translation: CASSIGGTKKAFF.

The chain carries TRBV10-3 and TRBJ1-2; 9 nucleotides match TRBD1. The CDR3 runs 14 residues. V trimming: 4 bases; J trimming: 2 bases; junction bases outside the gene matches: 2. The V gene's germline CDR1 is ENHRY and CDR2 SYGVKD. The CDR3 sequence: CAISGGQGNYGYTF. In DNA, the CDR3 is TGTGCCATCAGTGGCGGACAGGGGAACTATGGCTACACCTTC.

The chain combines TRBV10-3 with TRBJ2-6; TRBD1 is a possible D gene (5 bases). Germline CDR1 is ENHRY and CDR2 is SYGVKD. The CDR3 contains 15 residues. Trimming left V 2 bases short and J 2 bases short, with 7 bases between. Written as DNA, the CDR3 is TGTGCCATCAGTGAGAGGGGAACTGGGGCCAACGTCCTGACTTTC. Encoded protein: CAISERGTGANVLTF.

The chain is built from TRBV10-3 and TRBJ1-4; weak D call: TRBD1 (5 bases). CDR1 and CDR2 from the germline V gene are ENHRY and SYGVKD. Trimming removed 4 bases from V and 7 bases from J, with 13 bases in between. The CDR3 sequence is 14 residues long. The CDR3 coding sequence is TGTGCCATCAGTGTCCCAGGGTACACTGAAAAACTGTTTTTT. Its translation: CAISVPGYTEKLFF.

This clonotype was counted only a few times. J is TRBJ1-6 and V is TRBV7-8; D possibly corresponds to TRBD1 (6 bases). Germline V CDR1 and CDR2: SGHVS, FQNEAQ. CDR3 length: 15 residues. V lost 5 bases and J lost 11, with 19 bases in between. The chain's CDR3 is CASSQQGTELAPLHF. The CDR3 bases are TGTGCCAGCAGCCAACAGGGCACTGAATTAGCACCCCTCCACTTT.

This chain uses TRBV30 with TRBJ1-1; no clear D. The CDR3 has 10 residues. Deletions cut 5 bases from V and 4 bases from J, with 5 bases between. Germline V lookup: CDR1 GTSNPN, CDR2 SVGIG (reference sequence). DNA for the CDR3: TGTGCCTGGGGCGGCACTGAAGCTTTCTTT. Translated: CAWGGTEAFF.

The J gene is TRBJ1-1, the V gene TRBV7-3, with 11 bases identical to TRBD1. This CDR3 has 16 residues. V lost 5 bases, J lost 7 bases, and 12 bases stayed unmatched. Germline CDR1 and CDR2: SGHTA and FQGTGA. CDR3 in amino acids: CASSQDVGQGEIEAFF. The CDR3 nucleotides are TGTGCCAGCAGCCAAGATGTGGGACAGGGGGAGATTGAAGCTTTCTTT.

In DNA, the CDR3 is TGTGCCACCAGCATCGCTAGGACCACAGATACGCAGTATTTT. It translates to CATSIARTTDTQYF. The chain links TRBV15 to TRBJ2-3; D remains unclear. V was trimmed by 4 bases and J by 2 bases, leaving 10 bases between them. The CDR3 loop spans 14 amino acids. CDR1 and CDR2 from the germline V gene are LNHNV and YYDKDF (reference sequence).

V usage is TRBV19 and J usage is TRBJ2-2; 9 bases match TRBD1. Per germline, CDR1 LNHDA and CDR2 SQIVND (reference sequence). The CDR3 loop spans 16 amino acids. Trimming took 7 bases from V and 3 from J; bases not matched to a gene: 9. CDR3 sequence: CASKRTGDGDTGELFF. The CDR3 bases are TGTGCCAGTAAAAGGACAGGGGACGGGGACACCGGGGAGCTGTTTTTT.

This clonotype has ten or more counts. The chain recombines TRBV12-3 or TRBV12-4 with TRBJ1-1; D possibly corresponds to TRBD1 (5 bases). The CDR3 is 13 residues long. Trimming removed 2 bases at V and 4 bases at J, with 8 bases between. This CDR3 is CASSLQGPTEAFF. Here the CDR3 DNA reads TGTGCCAGCAGTTTACAGGGTCCCACTGAAGCTTTCTTT.

There are many counts of this clonotype. The rearrangement joins TRBV10-3 to TRBJ2-7, with 9 nucleotides matching TRBD1. Germline-derived CDR1 and CDR2 are ENHRY and SYGVKD. The CDR3 runs 15 residues. Unmatched junction bases numbered 3, after V lost 3 bases and J lost 0 bases. The CDR3 nucleotides are TGTGCCATCAGTGACCCGGGACAGGGCTCCTACGAGCAGTACTTC. It is translated as CAISDPGQGSYEQYF.

This sequence joins TRBV20-1 and TRBJ2-1; weak D call: TRBD2 (5 bases). Deletions cut 1 base from V and 5 bases from J, with 9 bases between. The CDR3 is 13 residues long. In germline, CDR1 is DFQATT, CDR2 SNEGSKA (reference sequence). The CDR3 DNA follows: TGCAGTGCTAGAGGAGATAGCGACAATGAGCAGTTCTTC. Translating gives CSARGDSDNEQFF.

J is TRBJ1-5 and V is TRBV10-3; tentative D call: TRBD1 (6 bases). The ends were cut back, 7 bases at V and 3 bases at J, with 19 bases in the middle. Germline V lookup: CDR1 ENHRY, CDR2 SYGVKD. The CDR3 extends over 16 amino acids. The CDR3 DNA is TGTGCCATCAATCAGCGGGAGGGGGACACCAATCAGCCCCAGCATTTT. This translates into CAINQREGDTNQPQHF.

This clonotype was detected once. Since a much larger clone is just one base distant, this may be a read error. The chain recombines TRBV10-3 with TRBJ1-3; D is unresolved. Germline lookup yields CDR1 ENHRY and CDR2 SYGVKD. The CDR3 extends over 15 amino acids. V lost 10 bases, J lost 0 bases, and 16 bases lay in between. The DNA of the CDR3 is TGTGCCAACAGCCCCCCGGGTGGCTCTGGAAACACCATATATTTT. This gives the protein CANSPPGGSGNTIYF.

This clonotype turned up a few times. The gene calls are TRBV11-2 and TRBJ1-6, with 7 bases that match TRBD1. V shed 5 bases and J 9 bases; nucleotides not matched to a gene: 19. Germline CDR1 is SGHAT and CDR2 is FQNNGV. The CDR3 length is 18 residues. In nucleotides, the CDR3 is TGTGCCAGCAGCCAAGATGGGGGAACAGGGGCAACGGGTTCACCCCTCCACTTT. It codes for CASSQDGGTGATGSPLHF.

This chain uses TRBV2 with TRBJ2-5, with D perhaps matching TRBD2 (6 bases). CDR3 size: 14 residues. Trimming left V 6 bases short and J 4 bases short, with 15 bases between. The germline CDR1 and CDR2 sequences are SNHLY and FYNNEI. The CDR3 reads CASSQSTRVETQYF. The CDR3 bases are TGTGCCAGCAGCCAATCGACTAGAGTAGAGACCCAGTACTTC.

The chain couples TRBV7-2 to TRBJ2-7; D unclear. Matching the DNA end better, TRBJ2-1 makes the J call doubtful. Germline CDR1 is SGHTA and CDR2 is FQGNSA. The CDR3 loop spans 11 amino acids. For the CDR3, the DNA is TGTGCCAGCAGCCCCTCCCATGAGCAGTTCTTC. Its translation is CASSPSHEQFF.

V and J are TRBV10-3 and TRBJ2-7; D is ambiguous. Per the germline V gene, CDR1 is ENHRY and CDR2 is SYGVKD. Between the trimmed V and J ends, which lost 11 bases and 2 bases, there was a span of 16 bases. The length of the CDR3 is 13 residues. The CDR3 DNA reads TGTGCCGCCAGTGAGGCCAGGACCTACGAGCAGTACTTC. Amino acid sequence: CAASEARTYEQYF.

This clonotype was seen many times. This chain links TRBV4-1 with TRBJ2-7; either TRBD1 or TRBD2 may supply D (5 bases each). The CDR3 is made up of 14 amino acids. Per the germline V gene, CDR1 is MGHRA and CDR2 is YSYEKL. The V end lost 3 bases, the J end lost 3 bases, and 12 bases lay between the germline ends. The CDR3 loop is CASSQDGTFYEQYF. CDR3 in DNA: TGCGCCAGCAGCCAGGACGGGACCTTCTACGAGCAGTACTTC.